A selection of T cell receptor beta chains follows, all from one sample in a study of cytomegalovirus exposure and HLA in healthy donors. Some clones are missing from TCRdb's copy, which holds only in-frame ones; the method was immunoSEQ multiplex PCR. The table lists 200,000 to 300,000 clones, around 80% of them singletons. The sequencing sample was made of PBMCs. Receptors were obtained from a boy aged 5-17 years in good health and CMV-seronegative. The CDR3 runs from the conserved cysteine through the conserved F or W. The D gene is left open where the match is weak. The size entry is marked missing in some rows and otherwise reads once, few, many or a size class.

v_gene: TRBV10-3
abundance: NA
d_gene: NA
j_gene: TRBJ2-1
CDR3nt: TGTGCCATCAGGCCGGGACACCTTAGGTACAATGAGCAGTTCTTC
CDR3aa: CAIRPGHLRYNEQFF

v_gene: TRBV6-6
abundance: few
d_gene: NA
j_gene: TRBJ1-6
CDR3nt: TGTGCCACCACGGACTCGCGGGAGGTTGATAATTCACCCCTCCACTTT
CDR3aa: CATTDSREVDNSPLHF

v_gene: TRBV9
abundance: NA
d_gene: TRBD1
j_gene: TRBJ2-1
CDR3nt: TGTGCCAGCACCAGGACAGGGGCGGACAATGAGCAGTTCTTC
CDR3aa: CASTRTGADNEQFF

v_gene: TRBV6-5
abundance: NA
d_gene: NA
j_gene: TRBJ2-6
CDR3nt: TGTGCCAGCAGTTACTCCCTTCCTGGGGCCAACGTCCTGACTTTC
CDR3aa: CASSYSLPGANVLTF

v_gene: TRBV5-1
abundance: NA
d_gene: NA
j_gene: TRBJ2-7
CDR3nt: TGCGCCAGCAGCTCCGGGAAAGCCTCCTACGAGCAGTACTTC
CDR3aa: CASSSGKASYEQYF

v_gene: TRBV30
abundance: NA
d_gene: NA
j_gene: TRBJ2-4
CDR3nt: TGTGCCTGGGAAGACACGCTGGCCAAAAACATTCAGTACTTC
CDR3aa: CAWEDTLAKNIQYF

v_gene: TRBV19
abundance: NA
d_gene: TRBD1
j_gene: TRBJ1-2
CDR3nt: TGTGCCAGTAGTAATGATCGACAGGGCGATGGCTACACCTTC
CDR3aa: CASSNDRQGDGYTF

v_gene: TRBV6-1
abundance: NA
d_gene: NA
j_gene: TRBJ2-7
CDR3nt: TGTGCCAGCACCGTTGCAGGTCCCACCTACGAGCAGTACTTC
CDR3aa: CASTVAGPTYEQYF

v_gene: TRBV15
abundance: few
d_gene: TRBD1
j_gene: TRBJ1-2
CDR3nt: TGTGCCACCAGCAGAACCCCGACAGGGATCTATGGCTACACCTTC
CDR3aa: CATSRTPTGIYGYTF

v_gene: TRBV20-1
abundance: NA
d_gene: TRBD2
j_gene: TRBJ2-7
CDR3nt: TGCAGCGCGGGAGGGCCCCACGAGCAGTACTTC
CDR3aa: CSAGGPHEQYF

v_gene: TRBV7-2
abundance: NA
d_gene: TRBD1
j_gene: TRBJ1-6
CDR3nt: TGTGCCAGCAGCTCGGTGCTCGGGACAGGAAAATCACCCCTCCACTTT
CDR3aa: CASSSVLGTGKSPLHF

v_gene: TRBV7-9
abundance: NA
d_gene: TRBD2
j_gene: TRBJ2-5
CDR3nt: TGTGCCAGCAGCGGACGACTAGCGGGAGGGCCCCAAGAGACCCAGTACTTC
CDR3aa: CASSGRLAGGPQETQYF

v_gene: TRBV5-1
abundance: NA
d_gene: NA
j_gene: TRBJ1-2
CDR3nt: TGCGCCAGCAGCCCTCTCAGGGGATACGGCTACACCTTC
CDR3aa: CASSPLRGYGYTF

v_gene: TRBV7-9
abundance: NA
d_gene: TRBD1
j_gene: TRBJ2-7
CDR3nt: TGTGCCAGCAGCTTCTGGGACAGAGGCTACGAGCAGTACTTC
CDR3aa: CASSFWDRGYEQYF

v_gene: TRBV13
abundance: few
d_gene: NA
j_gene: TRBJ2-3
CDR3nt: TGTGCCAGCAGCTTAGGGTCTAGCCGGAGCACAGATACGCAGTATTTT
CDR3aa: CASSLGSSRSTDTQYF

v_gene: TRBV15
abundance: NA
d_gene: TRBD2
j_gene: TRBJ2-4
CDR3nt: TGTGCCACCAGCAGAGATCGGGGGGTACCCAAAAACATTCAGTACTTC
CDR3aa: CATSRDRGVPKNIQYF

v_gene: TRBV5-1
abundance: NA
d_gene: NA
j_gene: TRBJ1-1
CDR3nt: TGCGCCAGCAGCGTTACGGGACACCTGAACACTGAAGCTTTCTTT
CDR3aa: CASSVTGHLNTEAFF

v_gene: TRBV30
abundance: NA
d_gene: TRBD2
j_gene: TRBJ2-7
CDR3nt: TGTGCCTGGAGTGCGGGGCGGGAGGAATACGAGCAGTACTTC
CDR3aa: CAWSAGREEYEQYF

v_gene: TRBV30
abundance: NA
d_gene: NA
j_gene: TRBJ2-4
CDR3nt: TGTGCCTGGGAAGCGTTAGCCAAAAACATTCAGTACTTC
CDR3aa: CAWEALAKNIQYF

v_gene: TRBV5-1
abundance: NA
d_gene: TRBD1
j_gene: TRBJ1-2
CDR3nt: TGCGCCAGCAGATGGACAGGGGATATGAAGTCTAACTATGGCTACACCTTC
CDR3aa: CASRWTGDMKSNYGYTF

v_gene: TRBV19
abundance: NA
d_gene: NA
j_gene: TRBJ1-1
CDR3nt: TGTGCCAGTAAAGGACATCTGAACACTGAAGCTTTCTTT
CDR3aa: CASKGHLNTEAFF

v_gene: TRBV7-9
abundance: once
d_gene: TRBD1
j_gene: TRBJ1-2
CDR3nt: TGTGCCAGCAGCCCAGCCGATTGGGACAGATCTAACTATGGCTACACCTTC
CDR3aa: CASSPADWDRSNYGYTF

v_gene: TRBV4-1
abundance: NA
d_gene: NA
j_gene: TRBJ1-1
CDR3nt: TGCGCCAGCAGCCCTTCCTCACAGACGATGAACACTGAAGCTTTCTTT
CDR3aa: CASSPSSQTMNTEAFF

v_gene: TRBV6-6
abundance: few
d_gene: NA
j_gene: TRBJ1-2
CDR3nt: TGTGCCAGCAGTTACTCGACGGCAGGGAATGGCTACACCTTC
CDR3aa: CASSYSTAGNGYTF

v_gene: TRBV6-1
abundance: few
d_gene: TRBD2
j_gene: TRBJ2-5
CDR3nt: TGTGCCAGCAGTGAAGGCGGGGGACAAGAGACCCAGTACTTC
CDR3aa: CASSEGGGQETQYF

v_gene: TRBV11-2
abundance: NA
d_gene: TRBD1
j_gene: TRBJ1-1
CDR3nt: TGTGCCAGCAGCCCCCTACCGGGACAGGGCCCGAACACTGAAGCTTTCTTT
CDR3aa: CASSPLPGQGPNTEAFF

v_gene: TRBV5-4
abundance: NA
d_gene: NA
j_gene: TRBJ2-1
CDR3nt: TGTGCCAGCAGCATAAACCCCGGCTCCTACAATGAGCAGTTCTTC
CDR3aa: CASSINPGSYNEQFF

v_gene: TRBV25-1
abundance: few
d_gene: TRBD1
j_gene: TRBJ1-1
CDR3nt: TGTGCCAGCAGCACAGGGGGCGGAGAGACTGAAGCTTTCTTT
CDR3aa: CASSTGGGETEAFF

v_gene: TRBV6-4
abundance: NA
d_gene: TRBD2
j_gene: TRBJ2-6
CDR3nt: TGTGCCAGCAGTCGGGAGGGACTGCGCTCTGGGGCCAACGTCCTGACTTTC
CDR3aa: CASSREGLRSGANVLTF

v_gene: TRBV7-6
abundance: NA
d_gene: TRBD2
j_gene: TRBJ2-5
CDR3nt: TGTGCCAGCAGCCCCCGGGGGGGGACCCAGTACTTC
CDR3aa: CASSPRGGTQYF

v_gene: TRBV7-9
abundance: NA
d_gene: TRBD1
j_gene: TRBJ1-6
CDR3nt: TGTGCCAGCAGCGTCGGGACAGGGAGACATTCACCCCTCCACTTT
CDR3aa: CASSVGTGRHSPLHF

v_gene: TRBV2
abundance: NA
d_gene: NA
j_gene: TRBJ1-2
CDR3nt: TGTGCCAGCAGGGGGGGGCAGGCCTCTGCCTATGGCTACACCTTC
CDR3aa: CASRGGQASAYGYTF

v_gene: TRBV6-5
abundance: NA
d_gene: TRBD1
j_gene: TRBJ2-5
CDR3nt: TGTGCCAGCGCCGGGACAGGGTACCAAGAGACCCAGTACTTC
CDR3aa: CASAGTGYQETQYF

v_gene: TRBV9
abundance: NA
d_gene: NA
j_gene: TRBJ2-3
CDR3nt: TGTGCCAGCAGCGTAGTTCAGTCAACAGATACGCAGTATTTT
CDR3aa: CASSVVQSTDTQYF

v_gene: TRBV19
abundance: NA
d_gene: NA
j_gene: TRBJ2-7
CDR3nt: TGTGCCAGTAGTAATCAATGGGGAGGCTACGAGCAGTACTTC
CDR3aa: CASSNQWGGYEQYF

v_gene: TRBV13
abundance: NA
d_gene: NA
j_gene: TRBJ2-7
CDR3nt: TGTGCCAGCAGCTTAGGAGCCCTAGGGGGTTACGAGCAGTACTTC
CDR3aa: CASSLGALGGYEQYF

v_gene: TRBV14
abundance: NA
d_gene: NA
j_gene: TRBJ1-6
CDR3nt: TGTGCCAGCAGCAAAAGGGGCGTTTCACCCCTCCACTTT
CDR3aa: CASSKRGVSPLHF

v_gene: TRBV6-1
abundance: few
d_gene: TRBD1
j_gene: TRBJ1-1
CDR3nt: TGTGCCAGCAGTGAAGAGAGGGGGCTGGACACTGAAGCTTTCTTT
CDR3aa: CASSEERGLDTEAFF

v_gene: TRBV6-5
abundance: NA
d_gene: TRBD1
j_gene: TRBJ1-1
CDR3nt: TGTGCCAGTAGTAGACAGGGTATGAACACTGAAGCTTTCTTT
CDR3aa: CASSRQGMNTEAFF

v_gene: TRBV7-6
abundance: NA
d_gene: NA
j_gene: TRBJ2-1
CDR3nt: TGTGCCAGCAGCTCCACGGGGGGCCAGATAGAGCAGTTCTTC
CDR3aa: CASSSTGGQIEQFF

v_gene: TRBV6-1
abundance: NA
d_gene: TRBD1
j_gene: TRBJ1-2
CDR3nt: TGTGCCAGCAGGGCGGGACAGTATGGCTACACCTTC
CDR3aa: CASRAGQYGYTF

v_gene: TRBV6-5
abundance: NA
d_gene: NA
j_gene: TRBJ2-7
CDR3nt: TGTGCCAGCAGTCATGGAGGGCCACAGTACTTC
CDR3aa: CASSHGGPQYF

v_gene: TRBV30
abundance: NA
d_gene: TRBD1
j_gene: TRBJ2-7
CDR3nt: TGTGCCTGGAGTGCGGGACAGTCCTCTTACGAGCAGTACTTC
CDR3aa: CAWSAGQSSYEQYF

v_gene: TRBV29-1
abundance: NA
d_gene: TRBD2
j_gene: TRBJ2-1
CDR3nt: TGCAGCGTTGCTGGAGCGGGGGAGAGTTACAATGAGCAGTTCTTC
CDR3aa: CSVAGAGESYNEQFF

v_gene: TRBV11-2
abundance: NA
d_gene: NA
j_gene: TRBJ2-1
CDR3nt: TGTGCCAGCAGCTTAGGGATATATAGGAGTGAGCAGTTCTTC
CDR3aa: CASSLGIYRSEQFF

v_gene: TRBV27
abundance: NA
d_gene: NA
j_gene: TRBJ1-2
CDR3nt: TGTGCCAGCAGTCCACAGAGGGCCTATGGCTACACCTTC
CDR3aa: CASSPQRAYGYTF

v_gene: TRBV7-6
abundance: few
d_gene: TRBD1
j_gene: TRBJ1-2
CDR3nt: TGTGCCAGCAGCTCGCTACAGGGGGGGTATGGCTACACCTTC
CDR3aa: CASSSLQGGYGYTF

v_gene: TRBV6-5
abundance: NA
d_gene: NA
j_gene: TRBJ1-1
CDR3nt: TGTGCCAGCAGTTACGGGGTCGGGATGAACACTGAAGCTTTCTTT
CDR3aa: CASSYGVGMNTEAFF

v_gene: TRBV27
abundance: NA
d_gene: TRBD1
j_gene: TRBJ1-4
CDR3nt: TGTGCCAGCAGTTTATCTCACGGGACAGCTAATGAAAAACTGTTTTTT
CDR3aa: CASSLSHGTANEKLFF

v_gene: TRBV13
abundance: NA
d_gene: TRBD2
j_gene: TRBJ2-3
CDR3nt: TGTGCCAGCAGCTTTTTCGGACTAGCGGGGGGTCGAAACACAGATACGCAGTATTTT
CDR3aa: CASSFFGLAGGRNTDTQYF

v_gene: TRBV7-6
abundance: NA
d_gene: NA
j_gene: TRBJ1-2
CDR3nt: TGTGCCAGCAGCTTAGCGGAGGGACTAGAAGGCTACACCTTC
CDR3aa: CASSLAEGLEGYTF

v_gene: TRBV19
abundance: NA
d_gene: TRBD2
j_gene: TRBJ2-6
CDR3nt: TGTGCCAGTAGTATCCGGGACTATCACACCTCTGGGGCCAACGTCCTGACTTTC
CDR3aa: CASSIRDYHTSGANVLTF

v_gene: TRBV11-2
abundance: NA
d_gene: TRBD1
j_gene: TRBJ2-3
CDR3nt: TGTGCCAGCAGCTCCGACAGGGTGGATACGCAGTATTTT
CDR3aa: CASSSDRVDTQYF

v_gene: TRBV27
abundance: NA
d_gene: TRBD1
j_gene: TRBJ1-6
CDR3nt: TGTGCCAGCAGTGCAACCGGGACAGGGTATTCACCCCTCCACTTT
CDR3aa: CASSATGTGYSPLHF

v_gene: TRBV4-1
abundance: NA
d_gene: TRBD1
j_gene: TRBJ1-6
CDR3nt: TGCGCCAGCAGCCAAGAGAGGGGGCCTAATTCACCCCTCCACTTT
CDR3aa: CASSQERGPNSPLHF

v_gene: TRBV5-1
abundance: NA
d_gene: NA
j_gene: TRBJ1-3
CDR3nt: TGCGCCAGCAGCTTGGTTCAGGGTTCGGGAAACACCATATATTTT
CDR3aa: CASSLVQGSGNTIYF

v_gene: TRBV19
abundance: NA
d_gene: NA
j_gene: TRBJ1-1
CDR3nt: TGTGCCAGTAGTATAGGACAGACTAACACTGAAGCTTTCTTT
CDR3aa: CASSIGQTNTEAFF

v_gene: TRBV20-1
abundance: NA
d_gene: NA
j_gene: TRBJ1-1
CDR3nt: TGCAGTGCTAGGGTAACAGTCGAAGCTTTCTTT
CDR3aa: CSARVTVEAFF